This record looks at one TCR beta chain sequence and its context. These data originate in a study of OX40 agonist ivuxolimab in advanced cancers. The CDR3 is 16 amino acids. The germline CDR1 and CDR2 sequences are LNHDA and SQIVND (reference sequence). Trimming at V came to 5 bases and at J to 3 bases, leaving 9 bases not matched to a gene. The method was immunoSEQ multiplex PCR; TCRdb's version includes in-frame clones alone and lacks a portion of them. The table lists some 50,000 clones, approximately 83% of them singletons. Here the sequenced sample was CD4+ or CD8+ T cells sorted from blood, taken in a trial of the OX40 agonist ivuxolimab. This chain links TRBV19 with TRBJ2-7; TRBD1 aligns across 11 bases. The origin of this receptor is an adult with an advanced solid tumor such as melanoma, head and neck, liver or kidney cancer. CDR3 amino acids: CASSSFPGTGGYEQYF. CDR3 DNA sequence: TGTGCCAGTAGTTCCTTTCCCGGGACAGGGGGCTACGAGCAGTACTTC.